The T cell receptor beta chain under discussion was sequenced for a study of cytomegalovirus exposure and HLA in healthy donors. General study points: According to a subsequent analysis, TCR clusters from the first cohort were inclined to appear together in the 120 validation repertoires.

Profiled with immunoSEQ multiplex PCR; TCRdb holds only in-frame clones, not every one. The sample shows 150,000 to 200,000 clones, approximately 88% of them seen only once. The CDR3 is made up of 14 amino acids. Germline assignment: CDR1 LGHNA and CDR2 YSLEER. Trimming took 1 base from V and 3 from J, leaving 10 bases between them. The donors formed part of the roughly 120-subject validation cohort, distinct from the 666-subject first cohort. Remarks on this clone: Its antigen remains unidentified.

Specimen: PBMCs. The receptor's source is a man aged 25-45 years in good health and CMV-seropositive. The chain recombines TRBV4-3 with TRBJ2-7, with D perhaps TRBD1 (6 bases). CDR3 region: CASSQASQGYEQYF. As DNA, the CDR3 is TGCGCCAGCAGCCAAGCGTCACAGGGCTACGAGCAGTACTTC.